Shown below are 9 T cell receptor beta chains from a single sample sequenced in a study of patients and donors after allogeneic stem cell transplantation. TCRdb recomputed calls from the RT-PCR reads with MiXCR, one row per CDR3 protein. Here the sample spans roughly 230,000 distinct CDR3 sequences, around 14% being singletons. Sequenced sample: blood, either unsorted or a sorted T cell fraction (not recorded which). The receptor set was obtained from a human donor who was either an allogeneic HSCT recipient or a stem cell or donor lymphocyte infusion donor (not recorded which). It is not recorded whose cells these are; they may come from a transplant donor.

This clonotype was recorded a few times. The genes are TRBV10-3 and TRBJ1-5, with D tentatively TRBD1 (5 bases). Germline CDR1 and CDR2: ENHRY and SYGVKD. CDR3 size: 14 residues. V was pared by 8 bases and J by 4 bases, with 15 bases between. The DNA of the CDR3 is TGTGCCATCCGCTCTCGGGGGAATAATCAGCCCCAGCATTTT. Protein product: CAIRSRGNNQPQHF.

The J gene is TRBJ2-1, the V gene TRBV20-1; 11 bases are shared with TRBD2. J gave up 7 bases and V 6 bases, and 14 bases lay outside the gene matches. The CDR3 is made up of 16 amino acids. Germline values: CDR1 DFQATT, CDR2 SNEGSKA (reference sequence). CDR3 DNA: TGCAGTGCCAGACGGGCTAGCGGGAGGTCGGGGAATGAGCAGTTCTTC. Its protein is CSARRASGRSGNEQFF.

This clonotype was counted only a few times. This chain connects TRBV6-2 or TRBV6-3 to TRBJ2-1, with TRBD2 identical over 10 bases. Germline CDR1 reads MNHEY; CDR2 reads SVGEGT. This CDR3 is built from 16 residues. V dropped 7 bases and J dropped 0; count of bases not matched to a gene: 6. The CDR3 nucleotides are TGTGCCAGCACCACTGGACTAGCGGCCTCCTACAATGAGCAGTTCTTC. The encoded protein is CASTTGLAASYNEQFF.

This clonotype was seen more than once but under ten times. CDR3 coding DNA: TGTGCCAGCAGCTCCTGGGGTACTATAAGCACAGATACGCAGTATTTT. Amino acid sequence: CASSSWGTISTDTQYF. The J gene is TRBJ2-3, the V gene TRBV7-2, with D uncertain. CDR1 SGHTA and CDR2 FQGNSA come from the germline V gene. V shed 4 bases and J shed 0 bases, with 14 bases lying between them. CDR3 length: 16 residues.

The chain uses TRBV4-2 and TRBJ1-6; no firm D call. Trimming removed 8 bases from V and 13 bases from J, with 18 bases in between. The CDR3 has 13 residues. Germline CDR1 is LGHNA and CDR2 is YNFKEQ. CDR3: CASGREGPLPLHF. CDR3 in DNA: TGTGCCAGCGGTCGGGAGGGCCCACTTCCCCTCCACTTT.

The genes are TRBV19 and TRBJ1-1; D ambiguous. This CDR3 has 13 amino acids. The germline V gene encodes CDR1 LNHDA and CDR2 SQIVND (reference sequence). Trimming took off 5 bases at V and 8 bases at J, with 15 bases between the two ends. The CDR3, as DNA: TGTGCCAGTAGTGCCCTGGTGCGGGCGGAAGCTTTCTTT. This encodes CASSALVRAEAFF.

The chain links TRBV2 to TRBJ1-4, with 7 bases fitting TRBD1. The CDR3 is 15 amino acids. V dropped 4 bases and J dropped 0; count of bases not matched to a gene: 2. In germline, CDR1 is SNHLY, CDR2 FYNNEI. The CDR3 spells CASSGQGSTNEKLFF. The CDR3, as DNA: TGTGCCAGCAGTGGACAGGGATCAACTAATGAAAAACTGTTTTTT.

This clonotype appeared a few times. V and J are TRBV4-1 and TRBJ1-1; D might be TRBD1 (5 bases). Trimming removed 8 bases from V and 10 bases from J, with 17 bases in between. In germline, CDR1 is MGHRA, CDR2 YSYEKL. The CDR3 contains 12 residues. For the CDR3, the DNA is TGCGCCAGCCAAGGGGAACCCCCGGGAGCTTTCTTT. Protein product: CASQGEPPGAFF.

The chain employs TRBV6-2 or TRBV6-3 and TRBJ1-4; the D is unclear. The V gene's germline CDR1 is MNHEY and CDR2 SVGEGT. CDR3 size: 13 residues. V lost 5 bases and J lost 10, with 14 bases in between. The CDR3 bases are TGTGCCAGCAGTCCCACCGGGAGTTTAAAACTGTTTTTT. This gives the protein CASSPTGSLKLFF.